Listed here are 5 T cell receptor beta chains from one sample, sequenced in a study of cytomegalovirus exposure and HLA in healthy donors. This PCR relied on a set of 60 Vbeta primers and 13 Jbeta primers. Measured with immunoSEQ multiplex PCR; TCRdb has only the in-frame clones, and not every one. The sample holds approximately 140,000 clones; roughly 80% are singletons and the top ten take about 6.9%. The sequencing sample was made of PBMCs. These receptors came from a woman in her forties in good health and CMV-seropositive.

The rearrangement links TRBV6-1 to TRBJ2-7; D ambiguous. The CDR3 spans 13 residues. V gave up 6 bases and J gave up 2 bases, with 11 bases separating them. CDR1 and CDR2 from the germline V gene are MNHNS and SASEGT. CDR3: CASSLHFTYEQYF. CDR3 in DNA: TGTGCCAGCAGCCTCCACTTCACCTACGAGCAGTACTTC.

This clone was observed a few times. The rearrangement uses TRBV6-1 and TRBJ1-5, with 7 bases aligning to TRBD1. From germline, CDR1 is MNHNS and CDR2 SASEGT. There are 15 residues in the CDR3. V lost 6 bases, J lost 2 bases, and 7 bases stayed unmatched. DNA of the CDR3: TGTGCCAGCAGCCTCACAGGGGTCCGCAATCAGCCCCAGCATTTT. This codes for CASSLTGVRNQPQHF.

This clone was seen more than once but under ten times. The rearrangement uses TRBV7-9 and TRBJ2-2; the D is unclear. V lost 10 bases and J 5 bases, leaving 5 bases between the germline ends. Germline V CDR1 and CDR2: SEHNR, FQNEAQ (reference sequence). The CDR3 has 10 amino acids. CDR3 in amino acids: CATTTGELFF. The CDR3 nucleotides are TGTGCCACCACAACCGGGGAGCTGTTTTTT.

The V and J genes are TRBV14 and TRBJ1-2; tentatively, D is TRBD1 (5 bases). The germline V and J ends were trimmed by 1 base and 8 bases, with 11 bases remaining between them. Germline-derived CDR1 and CDR2 are SGHDN and FVKESK. This CDR3 has 13 residues. The CDR3 loop reads CASSQGQTPGYTF. The CDR3 coding sequence is TGTGCCAGCAGCCAAGGACAGACGCCCGGCTACACCTTC.

The J gene is TRBJ2-5, the V gene TRBV2; D is uncertain. Matching the DNA end better, TRBJ2-7 makes the J call doubtful. The germline gives CDR1 SNHLY, CDR2 FYNNEI. The CDR3 has 14 amino acids. The CDR3, as DNA: TGTGCCAGCAGTGACCGGGTCGGATCCTACGAGCAGTACTTC. Protein sequence: CASSDRVGSYEQYF.